This TCR beta chain originates from a study of long-term antiretroviral therapy in people with HIV. As for the study in general: The earliest samples predate the 2015 immediate-ART recommendation by about a decade.

The CDR3 extends over 11 amino acids. Germline assignment: CDR1 DFQATT and CDR2 SNEGSKA (reference sequence). Trimming stripped 5 bases from V and 3 bases from J, with 7 bases between. Survey-level immunoSEQ v3.0 assays were run. TCRdb keeps only in-frame clones here, not all; method: immunoSEQ multiplex PCR. The table records about 32,000 clones, 85% of them present only once. Broader study findings: HIV repertoires showed narrower CDR3 length ranges than controls.

Remarks on this clone: Its target is unknown.

Sequenced material: unsorted PBMCs, taken roughly 3.3 years after starting antiretroviral therapy. V and J are TRBV20-1 and TRBJ1-2; D unclear. The source is a man aged 18 to 29 with HIV. The CDR3 is CSAWGDYGYTF. CDR3 DNA: TGCAGTGCTTGGGGAGACTATGGCTACACCTTC.